This T cell receptor beta chain was recorded in a study of blood T cell repertoires in COVID-19. On the study more broadly: Both acute and convalescent COVID-19 samples were obtained from the United States, Italy and Spain. Sources were T cells, B-cell-depleted T cells, or PBMCs; the material itself was cDNA or gDNA.

Per germline, CDR1 SGHRS and CDR2 YFSETQ. This CDR3 region has 14 residues. Trimming removed 4 bases from V and 7 bases from J; junction bases left unmatched: 9. How the authors handled the data: Amplification of reference gene primers was used by the study to estimate nucleated cell counts. The data were produced by immunoSEQ multiplex PCR, yet TCRdb's version contains in-frame clones alone and is incomplete. That table supplies the V and J calls and clone size; D and trimming were determined from the DNA. Here the sample spans fewer than 250,000 clones, roughly 86% being singletons. Sequencing was carried out using peripheral blood. This chain joins TRBV5-1 and TRBJ1-2, with TRBD1 identical over 8 bases. The receptor comes from a woman aged 60 to 75 who had recovered from COVID-19. CDR3 sequence (DNA): TGCGCCAGCAGCCCCGGACAGGGAGGCCGTGGCTACACCTTC. As protein: CASSPGQGGRGYTF.